The clone carrying this T cell receptor (beta chain) was observed a handful of times. What it binds is not known. The CDR3 has 17 amino acids. Germline-derived CDR1 and CDR2 are SNHLY and FYNNEI. V dropped 6 bases and J dropped 2; count of bases not matched to a gene: 11. This specimen belongs to a study of identical twins. cDNA molecules carried unique molecular identifiers, and template switching added a universal primer site. MiXCR was run by TCRdb on the 5' RACE reads, yielding one entry per CDR3 protein. This repertoire shows more than 400,000 distinct CDR3 sequences, roughly 15% found once; its top ten account for about 0.4%. Findings and caveats of the study: Low generation probability was overrepresented in out-of-frame alpha sequences shared by twins. Modelling underestimated the level of out-of-frame TCR alpha sharing observed in monozygotic twins. The study found weaker excess twin sharing in beta out-of-frame sequences.

The sample was also reused in another study, on yellow fever vaccine responses in identical twins.

The receptor was isolated from a woman aged 18-29 years in good health. Sequenced input: CD4+ T cells sorted from blood. The chain is built from TRBV2 and TRBJ2-5, with 11 bases identical to TRBD2. The CDR3 coding sequence is TGTGCCAGCAGGGGCCTCCTGGGACTAGCGGCTCAAGAGACCCAGTACTTC. Translating it yields CASRGLLGLAAQETQYF.